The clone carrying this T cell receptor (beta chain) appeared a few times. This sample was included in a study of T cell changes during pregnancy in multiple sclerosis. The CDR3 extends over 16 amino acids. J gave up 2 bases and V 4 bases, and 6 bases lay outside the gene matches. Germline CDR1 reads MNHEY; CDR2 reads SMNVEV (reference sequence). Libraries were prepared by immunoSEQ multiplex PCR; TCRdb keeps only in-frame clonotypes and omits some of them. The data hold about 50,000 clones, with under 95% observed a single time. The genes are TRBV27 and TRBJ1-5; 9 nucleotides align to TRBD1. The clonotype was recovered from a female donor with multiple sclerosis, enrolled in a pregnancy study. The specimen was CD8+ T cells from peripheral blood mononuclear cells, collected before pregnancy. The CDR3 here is CASSYRDRAGNQPQHF. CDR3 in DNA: TGTGCCAGCAGTTACCGGGACAGGGCAGGCAATCAGCCCCAGCATTTT.